Below are 16 T cell receptor beta chains sequenced from a single sample in a study of shared clonotypes between healthy human individuals. Sequenced by immunoSEQ multiplex PCR; TCRdb stores in-frame clones only, minus some. The sample includes over 95,000 clones, 68% of them seen just once. The material sequenced was memory CD8+ T cells sorted from blood. The subset denotes: CD45RO+ cells pooled with CCR7-negative TemRA cells. The receptors stem from a woman in her twenties or thirties in good health.

The V and J genes are TRBV7-8 and TRBJ2-7; D is perhaps TRBD2 (5 bases). The CDR3 runs to 18 residues. V lost 0 bases and J 5 bases, leaving 23 bases between the germline ends. Germline V gene data show CDR1 as SGHVS and CDR2 as FQNEAQ. The CDR3 sequence is CASSLAIGLDPNLHEQYF. DNA for the CDR3: TGTGCCAGCAGCTTAGCGATAGGACTCGACCCTAACCTACACGAGCAGTACTTC.

The gene calls are TRBV2 and TRBJ1-5; a possible D gene is TRBD1 (5 bases). Germline V gene sequence: CDR1 SNHLY, CDR2 FYNNEI. There are 15 residues in the CDR3. Trimming removed 1 base at V and 4 bases at J, with 11 bases between. This CDR3 is CASSEGRAGNQPQHF. The CDR3 DNA reads TGTGCCAGCAGTGAAGGCAGGGCAGGGAATCAGCCCCAGCATTTT.

The V call is TRBV7-2, the J call TRBJ1-2; 9 nucleotides line up with TRBD1. Per the germline V gene, CDR1 is SGHTA and CDR2 is FQGNSA. V lost 4 bases and J lost 7; bases outside the gene matches: 16. The CDR3 is 17 amino acids. CDR3 sequence (DNA): TGTGCCAGCAGCTCCCGGGACAGGGTGAAGGAGGGACCTGGCTACACCTTC. Protein product: CASSSRDRVKEGPGYTF.

This rearrangement joins TRBV9 to TRBJ2-1; 10 positions agree with TRBD2. In germline, CDR1 is SGDLS, CDR2 YYNGEE. The CDR3 consists of 15 residues. The V and J ends lost 4 bases and 6 bases, in that order; junction bases with no gene match: 7. The CDR3 DNA follows: TGTGCCAGCAGCCCCGGGACTAGCGTACGCAATGAGCAGTTCTTC. It yields the protein CASSPGTSVRNEQFF.

The genes are TRBV28 and TRBJ1-2, with 8 positions matching TRBD1. The CDR3 runs 15 residues. V shed 5 bases and J 8 bases; nucleotides not matched to a gene: 13. The germline V gene encodes CDR1 MDHEN and CDR2 SYDVKM. CDR3 loop: CASSAVGTGRQGYTF. CDR3 in DNA: TGTGCCAGCAGTGCTGTAGGGACAGGAAGGCAAGGCTACACCTTC.

This clone showed up just a few times. The J gene is TRBJ2-3, the V gene TRBV6-4; D gene ambiguous. Trimming cost V 2 bases and J 4 bases, with 10 bases left between them. The CDR3 runs to 14 residues. The V gene's germline CDR1 is MRHNA and CDR2 SNTAGT. The CDR3 here is CASSDRDGADTQYF. DNA for the CDR3: TGTGCCAGCAGTGACAGGGATGGGGCAGATACGCAGTATTTT.

The chain combines TRBV7-9 with TRBJ2-7; D remains unclear. The V end lost 4 bases, the J end lost 0 bases, and 16 bases lay between the germline ends. The germline V gene encodes CDR1 SEHNR and CDR2 FQNEAQ (reference sequence). This CDR3 has 16 residues. The CDR3 spells CASSSYRGRNSYEQYF. CDR3 bases: TGTGCCAGCAGCTCGTATCGTGGGCGGAACTCCTACGAGCAGTACTTC.

The chain couples TRBV15 to TRBJ2-5, with 11 positions matching TRBD2. The V segment lost 5 bases and the J segment 1 base; nucleotides outside the gene matches: 3. There are 15 residues in the CDR3. Germline loops: CDR1 LNHNV, CDR2 YYDKDF (reference sequence). CDR3 residues: CATSPGTSGQETQYF. In nucleotides, the CDR3 is TGTGCCACCAGCCCCGGGACTAGCGGCCAAGAGACCCAGTACTTC.

This chain uses TRBV28 with TRBJ2-7; 8 bases agree with TRBD2. CDR3 length: 15 amino acids. The V segment lost 6 bases and the J segment 4 bases; nucleotides outside the gene matches: 11. Looked up from germline, CDR1 is MDHEN and CDR2 is SYDVKM. This CDR3 is CASSTSGSPGYEQYF. The CDR3 nucleotides read TGTGCCAGCAGCACAAGCGGGAGCCCCGGGTACGAGCAGTACTTC.

The chain links TRBV7-9 to TRBJ2-3, with D unclear. Germline assignment: CDR1 SEHNR and CDR2 FQNEAQ (reference sequence). This CDR3 is built from 14 residues. V lost 5 bases and J 0 bases, leaving 9 bases between the germline ends. The CDR3 DNA is TGTGCCAGCAGCAGAGAACTCAGCACAGATACGCAGTATTTT. Its translation is CASSRELSTDTQYF.

The chain employs TRBV11-2 and TRBJ2-7; 8 positions match TRBD1. V shed 1 base and J 7 bases; nucleotides not matched to a gene: 6. CDR1 is SGHAT and CDR2 is FQNNGV in the germline V gene. This CDR3 spans 14 amino acids. The CDR3 protein is CASSLGTGSEEQYF. The DNA of the CDR3 is TGTGCCAGCAGCTTAGGGACAGGGTCAGAAGAGCAGTACTTC.

This clone appeared many times. The chain uses TRBV27 and TRBJ1-1; D may be TRBD1 (5 bases). V dropped 6 bases and J dropped 6 bases, with 14 bases sitting between them. Per the germline V gene, CDR1 is MNHEY and CDR2 is SMNVEV (reference sequence). The CDR3 extends over 13 amino acids. In DNA form, the CDR3 reads TGTGCCAGCAGACAAATATCGGGGGCTGAAGCTTTCTTT. As protein: CASRQISGAEAFF.

This clone was observed a few times. CDR3: CASSLEDWTGYQETQYF. The CDR3 DNA follows: TGCGCCAGCAGCTTGGAGGATTGGACAGGGTACCAAGAGACCCAGTACTTC. The rearrangement uses TRBV5-1 and TRBJ2-5; TRBD1 aligns across 8 bases. Per germline, CDR1 SGHRS and CDR2 YFSETQ. This CDR3 is built from 17 residues. J gave up 0 bases and V 0 bases, and 7 bases lay outside the gene matches.

This rearrangement joins TRBV25-1 to TRBJ1-1; D perhaps matches TRBD1 (5 bases). CDR1 and CDR2 (germline): MGHDK, SYGVNS. The CDR3 has 17 amino acids. Between the trimmed V and J ends, which lost 5 bases and 1 base, there was a span of 20 bases. CDR3 residues: CASSPAGGPRRNTEAFF. CDR3 nucleotide sequence: TGTGCCAGCAGTCCCGCGGGGGGTCCCCGGCGGAACACTGAAGCTTTCTTT.

About this clone: This sample also contains other DNA sequences that code for the same CDR3. The rearrangement uses TRBV5-1 and TRBJ2-1; D is possibly TRBD2 (6 bases). CDR1 and CDR2 (germline): SGHRS, YFSETQ. The CDR3 consists of 17 residues. The germline V and J ends were trimmed by 0 bases and 3 bases, with 16 bases remaining between them. CDR3 in DNA: TGCGCCAGCAGCTTGGAAGCGGGTCAGGGATTCTACAATGAGCAGTTCTTC. It codes for CASSLEAGQGFYNEQFF. Combining the CDR3 with reference TRBV5-1 and TRBJ2-1 gives the whole variable domain KAGVTQTPRYLIKTRGQQVTLSCSPISGHRSVSWYQQTPGQGLQFLFEYFSETQRNKGNFPGRFSGRQFSNSRSEMNVSTLELGDSALYLCASSLEAGQGFYNEQFFGPGTRLTVL.

The CDR3 here is CASSTGRGNEYEQYF. The CDR3 nucleotides are TGTGCCAGCAGTACGGGACGCGGGAACGAGTACGAGCAGTACTTC. The J gene is TRBJ2-7, the V gene TRBV6-5; D possibly corresponds to TRBD2 (6 bases). The V gene lost 5 bases and the J gene lost 4 bases, with 18 bases spanning the gap. Germline-derived CDR1 and CDR2 are MNHEY and SVGAGI. This CDR3 is built from 15 residues.